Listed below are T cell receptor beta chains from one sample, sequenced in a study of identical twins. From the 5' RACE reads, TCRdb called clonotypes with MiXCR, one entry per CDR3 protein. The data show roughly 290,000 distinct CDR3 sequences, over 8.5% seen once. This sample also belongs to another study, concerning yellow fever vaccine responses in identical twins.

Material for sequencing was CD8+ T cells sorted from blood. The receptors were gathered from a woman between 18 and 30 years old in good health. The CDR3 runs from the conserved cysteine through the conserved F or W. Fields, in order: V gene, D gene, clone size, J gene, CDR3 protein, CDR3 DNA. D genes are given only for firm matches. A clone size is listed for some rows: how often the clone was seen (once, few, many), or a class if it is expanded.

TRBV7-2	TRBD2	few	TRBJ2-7	CASSPNPSGGFYEQYF	TGTGCCAGCAGCCCGAACCCTAGCGGGGGATTCTACGAGCAGTACTTC
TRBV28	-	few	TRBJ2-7	CASSPLGGGEQYF	TGTGCCAGCAGCCCGCTGGGGGGCGGCGAGCAGTACTTC
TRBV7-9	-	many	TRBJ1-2	CASSLVPDHNYGYTF	TGTGCCAGCAGCTTAGTGCCAGACCATAACTATGGCTACACCTTC
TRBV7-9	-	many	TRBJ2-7	CASSLLGAEQYF	TGTGCCAGCAGCTTATTGGGGGCCGAGCAGTACTTC
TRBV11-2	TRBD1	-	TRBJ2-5	CASSSRTGVGETQYF	TGTGCCAGCAGCTCTCGGACAGGGGTGGGCGAGACCCAGTACTTC
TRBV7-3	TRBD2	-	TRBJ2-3	CASSPRRGGPTDTQYF	TGTGCCAGCAGCCCGAGGCGCGGGGGGCCCACAGATACGCAGTATTTT
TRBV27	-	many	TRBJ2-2	CASSLQDTGELFF	TGTGCCAGCAGTTTACAAGACACCGGGGAGCTGTTTTTT
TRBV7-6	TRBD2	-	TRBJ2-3	CASSLRGAGDFTDTQYF	TGTGCCAGCAGCCTCCGTGGTGCGGGGGATTTCACAGATACGCAGTATTTT
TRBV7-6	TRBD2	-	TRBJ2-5	CASSPQSGIWETQYF	TGTGCCAGCAGCCCCCAAAGCGGGATTTGGGAGACCCAGTACTTC
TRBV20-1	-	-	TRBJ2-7	CSARDRSELKQYF	TGCAGTGCTAGAGATCGGTCTGAGTTAAAGCAGTACTTC
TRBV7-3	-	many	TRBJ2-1	CASSSLGSNEQFF	TGTGCCAGCAGCTCGCTAGGGTCCAATGAGCAGTTCTTC
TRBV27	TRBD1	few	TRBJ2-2	CASRIQGARGTGELFF	TGTGCCAGCAGGATACAGGGGGCGAGGGGGACCGGGGAGCTGTTTTTT
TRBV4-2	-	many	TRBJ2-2	CASSQEIANTGELFF	TGTGCCAGCAGCCAAGAAATCGCGAACACCGGGGAGCTGTTTTTT
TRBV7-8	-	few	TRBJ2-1	CASSLGPDANEQFF	TGTGCCAGCAGCTTAGGGCCCGATGCCAATGAGCAGTTCTTC
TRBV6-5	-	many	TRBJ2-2	CASSYSSAEFTGELFF	TGTGCCAGCAGTTACTCCTCCGCGGAGTTCACCGGGGAGCTGTTTTTT
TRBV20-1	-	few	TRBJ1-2	CSARTAANYGYTF	TGCAGTGCTAGAACTGCCGCTAACTATGGCTACACCTTC
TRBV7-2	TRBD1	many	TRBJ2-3	CASSLEGADTQYF	TGTGCCAGCAGTTTAGAGGGGGCGGATACGCAGTATTTT
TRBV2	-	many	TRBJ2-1	CASSYRVHEQFF	TGTGCCAGCAGTTACAGGGTCCATGAGCAGTTCTTC
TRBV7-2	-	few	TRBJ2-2	CASSLRGGVFPGELFF	TGTGCCAGCAGCTTACGTGGGGGAGTGTTCCCCGGGGAGCTGTTTTTT
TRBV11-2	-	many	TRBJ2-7	CASSLKAAASDYEQYF	TGTGCCAGCAGCTTAAAAGCTGCGGCTAGCGACTACGAGCAGTACTTC
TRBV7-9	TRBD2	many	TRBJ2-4	CASSFWTSGRINIQYF	TGTGCCAGCAGCTTTTGGACTAGCGGGAGGATAAACATTCAGTACTTC
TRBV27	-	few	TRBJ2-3	CASTPEPSASTDTQYF	TGTGCCAGCACTCCAGAACCTAGCGCAAGCACAGATACGCAGTATTTT
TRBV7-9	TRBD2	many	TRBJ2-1	CASSPPLLIAGGNEQFF	TGTGCCAGCAGCCCCCCCCTTCTGATAGCGGGAGGAAATGAGCAGTTCTTC
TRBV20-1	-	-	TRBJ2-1	CSARDSGDIGQFF	TGCAGTGCTAGAGATTCGGGGGATATAGGGCAGTTCTTC
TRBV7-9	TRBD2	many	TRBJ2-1	CASSLGRSGINNEQFF	TGTGCCAGCAGCTTAGGTCGTAGCGGGATTAACAATGAGCAGTTCTTC
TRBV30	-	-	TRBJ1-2	CAWSVPGEYGYTF	TGTGCCTGGAGTGTACCGGGGGAGTATGGCTACACCTTC
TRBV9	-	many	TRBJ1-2	CASSVASWGNYGYTF	TGTGCCAGCAGCGTAGCCTCGTGGGGGAACTATGGCTACACCTTC
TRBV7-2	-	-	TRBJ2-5	CATSQGRETQYF	TGTGCCACCAGTCAGGGGAGGGAGACCCAGTACTTC
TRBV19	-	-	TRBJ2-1	CASGFTNYNEQFF	TGTGCCAGTGGATTTACCAACTACAATGAGCAGTTCTTC
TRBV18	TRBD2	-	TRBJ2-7	CASSPPGLTSGQMEQYF	TGTGCCAGCTCACCACCGGGTCTGACTAGCGGTCAAATGGAGCAGTACTTC
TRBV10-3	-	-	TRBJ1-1	CAISESKNTEAFF	TGTGCCATCAGTGAGTCAAAGAACACTGAAGCTTTCTTT
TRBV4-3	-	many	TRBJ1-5	CASSQDFGPQPQHF	TGCGCCAGCAGCCAAGATTTTGGTCCTCAGCCCCAGCATTTT
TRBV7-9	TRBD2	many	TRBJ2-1	CASSPAGGPTYNEQFF	TGTGCCAGCAGCCCAGCGGGGGGCCCCACCTACAATGAGCAGTTCTTC
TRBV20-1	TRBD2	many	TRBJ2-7	CSARDFAGGEQYF	TGCAGTGCTAGAGATTTCGCGGGGGGCGAGCAGTACTTC
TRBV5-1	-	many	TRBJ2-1	CASSLELAYNEQFF	TGCGCCAGCAGCTTGGAACTAGCCTACAATGAGCAGTTCTTC
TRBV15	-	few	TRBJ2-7	CATSTERKSSYEQYF	TGTGCCACCAGCACCGAACGGAAGAGCTCCTACGAGCAGTACTTC
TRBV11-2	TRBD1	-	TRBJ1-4	CASSFDREDVTNEKLFF	TGTGCCAGCAGCTTTGACAGGGAGGATGTCACTAATGAAAAACTGTTTTTT
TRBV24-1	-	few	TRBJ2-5	CATSDIAPVGNYQETQYF	TGTGCCACCAGTGATATAGCTCCAGTAGGTAACTACCAAGAGACCCAGTACTTC
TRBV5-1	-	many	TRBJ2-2	CASSLVGNSGELFF	TGCGCCAGCAGCTTGGTGGGGAATTCCGGGGAGCTGTTTTTT
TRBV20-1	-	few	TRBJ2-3	CSALTLGGTDTQYF	TGCAGTGCCCTAACACTCGGGGGAACAGATACGCAGTATTTT
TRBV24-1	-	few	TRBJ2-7	CATSPGHSLDEQYF	TGTGCCACCAGTCCCGGACATTCTCTCGACGAGCAGTACTTC
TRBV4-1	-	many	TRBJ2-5	CASSQGIGETQYF	TGCGCCAGCAGCCAAGGGATTGGAGAGACCCAGTACTTC
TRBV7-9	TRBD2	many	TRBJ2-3	CASSGTSGITDTQYF	TGTGCCAGCAGCGGGACTAGCGGGATAACAGATACGCAGTATTTT
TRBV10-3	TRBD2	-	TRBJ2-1	CAISESASGILEQFF	TGTGCCATCAGTGAGTCGGCTAGCGGGATTCTTGAGCAGTTCTTC
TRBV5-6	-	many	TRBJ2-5	CASSSSGTQYF	TGTGCCAGCAGCTCAAGCGGGACCCAGTACTTC
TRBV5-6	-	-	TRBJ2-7	CASSLASSSYEQYF	TGTGCCAGCAGCTTGGCGAGCAGCTCCTACGAGCAGTACTTC
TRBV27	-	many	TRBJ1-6	CASSPIGSPLHF	TGTGCCAGCAGTCCGATAGGTTCACCCCTCCACTTT
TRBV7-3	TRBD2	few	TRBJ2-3	CASSEGLAGTDTQYF	TGTGCCAGCAGCGAGGGACTAGCGGGTACAGATACGCAGTATTTT
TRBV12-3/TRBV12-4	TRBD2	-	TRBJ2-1	CASSLVAGDSEQFF	TGTGCCAGCAGTTTGGTAGCGGGAGACAGTGAGCAGTTCTTC
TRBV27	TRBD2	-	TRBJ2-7	CASRWGAGGLTYEQYF	TGTGCCAGCAGGTGGGGGGCGGGAGGCCTGACCTACGAGCAGTACTTC
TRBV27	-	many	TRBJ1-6	CASSLSRVQGASPLHF	TGTGCCAGCAGTTTATCGCGGGTTCAGGGTGCCTCACCCCTCCACTTT
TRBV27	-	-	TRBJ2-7	CASSQVPSGGGYEQYF	TGTGCCAGCAGTCAGGTTCCATCAGGGGGGGGATACGAGCAGTACTTC
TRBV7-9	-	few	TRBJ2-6	CASSLPSPPGANVLTF	TGTGCCAGCAGCTTACCTTCCCCGCCTGGGGCCAACGTCCTGACTTTC
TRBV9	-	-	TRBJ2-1	CAISDFSNEQFF	TGTGCCATCAGCGACTTCTCCAATGAGCAGTTCTTC
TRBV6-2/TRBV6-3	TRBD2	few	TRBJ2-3	CASRSSGRGTDTQYF	TGTGCCAGCAGAAGTAGCGGGAGAGGCACAGATACGCAGTATTTT
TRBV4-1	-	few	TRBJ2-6	CASSQASSGFVSGANVLTF	TGCGCCAGCAGCCAAGCCTCAAGTGGGTTTGTCTCTGGGGCCAACGTCCTGACTTTC
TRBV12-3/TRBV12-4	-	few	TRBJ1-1	CASSLPDRRAFF	TGTGCCAGCAGTTTACCCGACAGACGGGCTTTCTTT
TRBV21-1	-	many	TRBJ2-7	CASSNGTSGNEQYF	TGTGCCAGCAGCAACGGGACTAGCGGTAACGAGCAGTACTTC
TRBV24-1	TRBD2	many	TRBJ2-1	CATSDSTTSEDNEQFF	TGTGCCACCAGTGATTCCACGACTAGCGAGGACAATGAGCAGTTCTTC